Below are 27 T cell receptor beta chains sequenced from a single sample in a study of T-cell memory formation after mild COVID-19. TCRdb reprocessed the 5' RACE reads with MiXCR, giving one entry per CDR3 protein. The data contain 470,000 or so distinct CDR3 sequences, 20% of them singletons. Sequenced input: PBMCs or a T cell subset sorted from them (not recorded which). The receptors originated from an adult woman who had mild COVID-19 (a few samples of this study predate the infection). Cell type and time point are not known.

This clonotype was counted a few times. The rearrangement uses TRBV24-1 and TRBJ2-1, with D perhaps TRBD1 (6 bases). Trimming took off 9 bases at V and 1 base at J, with 15 bases between the two ends. Looked up from germline, CDR1 is KGHDR and CDR2 is SFDVKD. The CDR3 totals 15 residues. The CDR3 is CATRPRGGSYNEQFF. CDR3 bases: TGTGCCACCCGTCCTAGAGGGGGATCCTACAATGAGCAGTTCTTC.

This rearrangement joins TRBV11-3 to TRBJ2-1; D is undetermined. The CDR3 contains 11 residues. Germline CDR1 is SGHNT and CDR2 is YENEEA. V shed 5 bases and J shed 7 bases, with 6 bases lying between them. CDR3 sequence: CASSTTNEQFF. As DNA, the CDR3 is TGTGCCAGCAGCACCACTAATGAGCAGTTCTTC.

This clonotype appeared a few times. The chain employs TRBV24-1 and TRBJ2-5; 10 nucleotides match TRBD2. CDR3 length: 20 amino acids. Trimming took 0 bases from V and 4 from J; bases not matched to a gene: 16. Germline lookup yields CDR1 KGHDR and CDR2 SFDVKD. This chain's CDR3 is CATSDLRSTSGIENPETQYF. In DNA form, the CDR3 reads TGTGCCACCAGTGATTTGAGAAGTACTAGCGGGATCGAAAACCCAGAGACCCAGTACTTC.

This clonotype was picked up a small number of times. The J gene is TRBJ2-3, the V gene TRBV12-3 or TRBV12-4, with 7 bases aligning to TRBD2. The CDR3 length is 16 residues. V lost 1 base, J lost 0 bases, and 4 bases stayed unmatched. DNA for the CDR3: TGTGCCAGCAGTTTAGGGCGGGAGAGAAGCACAGATACGCAGTATTTT. Its translation: CASSLGRERSTDTQYF.

This clonotype appeared a few times. V usage is TRBV7-2 and J usage is TRBJ2-2, with a weak D call TRBD2 (5 bases). This CDR3 is built from 16 residues. The germline V gene encodes CDR1 SGHTA and CDR2 FQGNSA. Between the trimmed V and J ends, which lost 6 bases and 2 bases, there was a span of 16 bases. The CDR3 loop is CASSPRVARNTGELFF. As DNA, the CDR3 is TGTGCCAGCAGTCCCCGGGTAGCGAGAAACACCGGGGAGCTGTTTTTT.

This clonotype turned up a few times. The chain employs TRBV20-1 and TRBJ1-1, with TRBD1 matching over 11 bases. The J segment lost 5 bases and the V segment lost 1 base, leaving 3 bases of the junction unmatched. CDR3 size: 14 residues. Germline V lookup: CDR1 DFQATT, CDR2 SNEGSKA (reference sequence). The CDR3 bases are TGCAGTGCTAGAGTCGGGACAGGGGGTACTGAAGCTTTCTTT. It is translated as CSARVGTGGTEAFF.

This clonotype has more than one count but fewer than ten. V and J are TRBV20-1 and TRBJ2-2; D might be TRBD1 (5 bases). Germline lookup yields CDR1 DFQATT and CDR2 SNEGSKA (reference sequence). V lost 0 bases to trimming and J lost 6 bases, with 8 bases between them. The CDR3 totals 13 residues. CDR3 coding DNA: TGCAGTGCTAGAGACCAGGGTTCCGGGGAGCTGTTTTTT. This gives the protein CSARDQGSGELFF.

This chain links TRBV30 with TRBJ1-1; D unclear. The V end was cut by 2 bases, the J end by 3 bases, with 13 bases between. The CDR3 is made up of 14 amino acids. Germline CDR1 GTSNPN, CDR2 SVGIG (reference sequence). The DNA for the CDR3 is TGTGCCTGGAGTCGACTCGTATGGGACACTGAAGCTTTCTTT. This gives the protein CAWSRLVWDTEAFF.

The rearrangement joins TRBV5-1 to TRBJ2-1, with D possibly matching TRBD2 (6 bases). CDR1 is SGHRS and CDR2 is YFSETQ in the germline V gene. V gave up 3 bases and J gave up 11 bases, with 15 bases separating them. The CDR3 extends over 13 amino acids. CDR3 sequence (DNA): TGCGCCAGCAGCTCACATGACCGGGGGAAGCAGTTCTTC. Protein sequence: CASSSHDRGKQFF.

This clonotype has a handful of counts. The CDR3 sequence: CATSERDRSNQPQHF. The CDR3 DNA reads TGTGCCACCAGTGAACGCGACAGGAGCAATCAGCCCCAGCATTTT. The chain links TRBV24-1 to TRBJ1-5; weak D call: TRBD1 (6 bases). Germline V gene lookup returns CDR1 KGHDR and CDR2 SFDVKD. V was clipped by 4 bases and J by 1 base, with 10 bases between them. The CDR3 has 15 amino acids.

This clonotype has a handful of counts. The V call is TRBV25-1, the J call TRBJ2-7; 7 bases align to TRBD1. CDR1 MGHDK and CDR2 SYGVNS come from the germline V gene. This CDR3 is 11 amino acids long. V trimming: 7 bases; J trimming: 3 bases; junction bases outside the gene matches: 0. CDR3: CASTGGYEQYF. In DNA, the CDR3 is TGTGCCAGCACAGGGGGCTACGAGCAGTACTTC.

The chain is built from TRBV11-2 and TRBJ1-4; D is uncertain. The CDR3 is 15 residues long. The V end lost 4 bases, the J end lost 9 bases, and 18 bases lay between the germline ends. CDR1 and CDR2 (germline): SGHAT, FQNNGV. The CDR3 DNA sequence: TGTGCCAGCAGCTCCTTCTCAGAAGTGGCGAAAAAACTGTTTTTT. Protein sequence: CASSSFSEVAKKLFF.

The V and J genes are TRBV11-2 and TRBJ2-3; either TRBD1 or TRBD2 may supply D (5 bases each). Looked up from germline, CDR1 is SGHAT and CDR2 is FQNNGV. CDR3 size: 13 residues. V shed 3 bases and J shed 6 bases, with 10 bases lying between them. The CDR3 region is CASSLGVKDTQYF. The CDR3 bases are TGTGCCAGCAGCTTGGGGGTGAAGGATACGCAGTATTTT.

This clonotype was counted a few times. The chain employs TRBV18 and TRBJ1-1; 12 nucleotides align to TRBD1. The CDR3 covers 14 residues. The germline gives CDR1 KGHSH, CDR2 LQKENI. The trim removed 3 bases at V and 11 bases at J, leaving 7 bases unmatched. CDR3 bases: TGTGCCAGCTCACCCAGGGACAGGGGGCGGATGGCTTTCTTT. Its translation: CASSPRDRGRMAFF.

This clonotype was detected a few times. The chain carries TRBV6-2 or TRBV6-3 and TRBJ2-7, with D perhaps matching TRBD2 (6 bases). Between the trimmed V and J ends, which lost 8 bases and 3 bases, there was a span of 32 bases. The CDR3 length is 19 residues. Germline loops: CDR1 MNHEY, CDR2 SVGEGT. DNA for the CDR3: TGTGCCAGCCTTCCGCGGGACGCTAGCCCCACTCCAGGGCACTACGAGCAGTACTTC. Translation: CASLPRDASPTPGHYEQYF.

This chain connects TRBV3-1 to TRBJ1-5; D unclear. Between the trimmed V and J ends, which lost 3 bases and 5 bases, there was a span of 11 bases. CDR1 and CDR2 from the germline V gene are LGHDT and YNNKEL (reference sequence). CDR3 length equals 14 residues. CDR3 residues: CASSHRSTHQPQHF. The CDR3 nucleotides are TGTGCCAGCAGCCACCGTTCAACCCATCAGCCCCAGCATTTT.

This chain joins TRBV12-3 or TRBV12-4 and TRBJ1-2; D gene unclear. V was pared by 1 base and J by 9 bases, with 12 bases between. This CDR3 is 13 amino acids long. CDR3 in amino acids: CASSLVPTSSYTF. In DNA form, the CDR3 reads TGTGCCAGCAGTTTAGTCCCTACGAGTAGCTACACCTTC.

The chain is built from TRBV29-1 and TRBJ2-1, with 9 bases identical to TRBD2. V gave up 4 bases and J gave up 10 bases; unmatched junction bases: 11. CDR3 length equals 14 residues. Per germline, CDR1 SQVTM and CDR2 ANQGSEA. The CDR3 DNA reads TGCAGCGTTGTTAAAACTAGCGGGTATCGGGAGCAGTTCTTC. Amino acids: CSVVKTSGYREQFF.

The chain combines TRBV7-9 with TRBJ2-7, with D tentatively TRBD2 (6 bases). The CDR3 loop spans 12 amino acids. The germline V and J ends were trimmed by 10 bases and 3 bases, with 13 bases remaining between them. Per germline, CDR1 SEHNR and CDR2 FQNEAQ (reference sequence). The CDR3 nucleotides read TGTGCCACCGCGGCGCGGGACTACGAGCAGTACTTC. It yields the protein CATAARDYEQYF.

The sample holds a few counts of this clonotype. The V gene is TRBV7-2, the J gene TRBJ1-2, with 7 bases identical to TRBD1. The germline V gene encodes CDR1 SGHTA and CDR2 FQGNSA. The CDR3 is 14 amino acids. The V gene end was trimmed by 5 bases and the J gene end by 4 bases; junction bases not matched to a gene: 7. CDR3 nucleotide sequence: TGTGCCAGCAGCGAGGGACAGACGTTCTATGGCTACACCTTC. It specifies CASSEGQTFYGYTF.

The chain has TRBV7-8 and TRBJ2-7; 11 bases align to TRBD2. Per germline, CDR1 SGHVS and CDR2 FQNEAQ. The CDR3 totals 16 residues. Germline trimming cut 5 bases from V and 0 bases from J; bases unmatched to any gene: 6. The CDR3 DNA sequence: TGTGCCAGCAGCGGATCGACTAGCGGGGCCTCCTACGAGCAGTACTTC. This translates into CASSGSTSGASYEQYF.

The CDR3 is CATSVQGATEAFF. The CDR3 DNA reads TGTGCCACCAGTGTGCAGGGAGCCACTGAAGCTTTCTTT. The J gene is TRBJ1-1, the V gene TRBV15; D possibly corresponds to TRBD1 (5 bases). V was clipped by 6 bases and J by 4 bases, with 12 bases between them. The germline V gene encodes CDR1 LNHNV and CDR2 YYDKDF (reference sequence). There are 13 residues in the CDR3.

This sequence joins TRBV12-3 or TRBV12-4 and TRBJ2-5; 9 bases line up with TRBD1. The CDR3 is 16 amino acids. V lost 6 bases to trimming and J lost 3 bases; unmatched junction nucleotides: 11. The CDR3 DNA sequence: TGTGCCAGCAGCTTTGGATCCTGGACAGGGGAAGAGACCCAGTACTTC. Protein: CASSFGSWTGEETQYF.

The chain recombines TRBV15 with TRBJ2-3, with 7 bases that match TRBD1. The germline V gene encodes CDR1 LNHNV and CDR2 YYDKDF (reference sequence). The V and J ends lost 3 bases and 1 base, in that order; junction bases with no gene match: 4. CDR3 length: 15 residues. Here the CDR3 DNA reads TGTGCCACCAGCAGTCGACAGGGCGGCACAGATACGCAGTATTTT. Translation: CATSSRQGGTDTQYF. Looking up the rest from reference TRBV15 and TRBJ2-3 gives the full variable domain: DAMVIQNPRYQVTQFGKPVTLSCSQTLNHNVMYWYQQKSSQAPKLLFHYYDKDFNNEADTPDNFQSRRPNTSFCFLDIRSPGLGDTAMYLCATSSRQGGTDTQYFGPGTRLTVL.

This clonotype was detected a few times. V gene TRBV20-1 combines with J gene TRBJ2-4; 9 nucleotides match TRBD2. The germline V gene encodes CDR1 DFQATT and CDR2 SNEGSKA (reference sequence). The CDR3 is 13 residues long. V dropped 4 bases and J dropped 6; count of bases not matched to a gene: 4. Here the CDR3 reads CSAKVAGVNIQYF. The CDR3 bases are TGCAGTGCTAAGGTAGCGGGAGTAAACATTCAGTACTTC.

This chain uses TRBV5-1 with TRBJ2-5, with TRBD1 identical over 7 bases. The germline gives CDR1 SGHRS, CDR2 YFSETQ. The CDR3 is 14 residues long. Unmatched junction bases numbered 8, after V lost 4 bases and J lost 5 bases. The CDR3 loop is CASSPGQPAETQYF. The CDR3 DNA is TGCGCCAGCAGCCCGGGACAGCCGGCGGAGACCCAGTACTTC.

CDR3 in amino acids: CASSQSRTSGNYEQYF. CDR3 nucleotides: TGCGCCAGCAGCCAAAGTCGGACTAGCGGGAACTACGAGCAGTACTTC. The chain recombines TRBV4-1 with TRBJ2-7; 12 bases agree with TRBD2. The trim removed 2 bases at V and 3 bases at J, leaving 5 bases unmatched. The CDR3 covers 16 residues. Germline V gene data show CDR1 as MGHRA and CDR2 as YSYEKL.